Listed below are T cell receptor beta chains from one sample, sequenced in a study of shared clonotypes between healthy human individuals. Clones were read by immunoSEQ multiplex PCR, and TCRdb kept only the in-frame ones, dropping some. The table lists over a million clones, approximately 78% of them singletons. Sequencing was done on a sample of memory CD4+ T cells from PBMCs. The receptors originated from a man aged 18 to 35 in good health. Some clones in this sample may be carry-over from other donors' samples. Both conserved end residues are part of each CDR3. Each record gives: V gene, J gene, clone size, D gene, CDR3 DNA, CDR3 protein. A D gene is named only where the DNA matches it firmly. Size values are once, few and many counts, or a class for expanded clones, and some rows have none.

v_call: TRBV20-1
j_call: TRBJ1-2
clone_size: -
d_call: -
cdr3_nt: TGCAGTGCTAGAGGAGGGGGTGGCTACACCTTC
cdr3_aa: CSARGGGGYTF

v_call: TRBV6-1
j_call: TRBJ2-1
clone_size: once
d_call: -
cdr3_nt: TGTGCCAGCAGTGAACGGACAGGACTATACAATGAGCAGTTCTTC
cdr3_aa: CASSERTGLYNEQFF

v_call: TRBV5-1
j_call: TRBJ2-5
clone_size: -
d_call: TRBD2
cdr3_nt: TGCGCCAGCAGCTTGTCGGGCCGGGGGGTCCAAGAGACCCAGTACTTC
cdr3_aa: CASSLSGRGVQETQYF

v_call: TRBV4-1
j_call: TRBJ1-3
clone_size: -
d_call: TRBD1
cdr3_nt: TGCGCCAGCAGCCAGACAGGGGCGCTGGGAAACACCATATATTTT
cdr3_aa: CASSQTGALGNTIYF

v_call: TRBV30
j_call: TRBJ1-3
clone_size: -
d_call: -
cdr3_nt: TGTGCCTGGAGTTTGGGGCACTCTGGAAACACCATATATTTT
cdr3_aa: CAWSLGHSGNTIYF

v_call: TRBV5-4
j_call: TRBJ2-5
clone_size: -
d_call: -
cdr3_nt: TGTGCCAGCAGCTTGGACCCTCAAGAGACCCAGTACTTC
cdr3_aa: CASSLDPQETQYF

v_call: TRBV7-7
j_call: TRBJ2-7
clone_size: -
d_call: -
cdr3_nt: TGTGCCACCCTTGGGCGTCCCTACGAGCAGTACTTC
cdr3_aa: CATLGRPYEQYF

v_call: TRBV7-2
j_call: TRBJ2-7
clone_size: -
d_call: -
cdr3_nt: TGTGCCAGCAGCACCCTGGACCGTGCTAGGGAGCAGTACTTC
cdr3_aa: CASSTLDRAREQYF

v_call: TRBV6-5
j_call: TRBJ2-7
clone_size: -
d_call: TRBD2
cdr3_nt: TGTGCCAGCAGTTACAAGGCTAGCGGGCCCTACGAGCAGTACTTC
cdr3_aa: CASSYKASGPYEQYF

v_call: TRBV9
j_call: TRBJ2-7
clone_size: -
d_call: TRBD2
cdr3_nt: TGTGCCAGCAGCGTAGCTAGCGGGAGCCCCTACGAGCAGTACTTC
cdr3_aa: CASSVASGSPYEQYF

v_call: TRBV5-1
j_call: TRBJ2-1
clone_size: -
d_call: -
cdr3_nt: TGCGCCAGCAGCTTGGGGGGGAGGAATGAGCAGTTCTTC
cdr3_aa: CASSLGGRNEQFF

v_call: TRBV4-1
j_call: TRBJ1-4
clone_size: -
d_call: -
cdr3_nt: TGCGCCAGCTCCTGGGGGGGGGCGGCTAATGAAAAACTGTTTTTT
cdr3_aa: CASSWGGAANEKLFF

v_call: TRBV5-4
j_call: TRBJ2-5
clone_size: -
d_call: TRBD2
cdr3_nt: TGTGCCAGCAGCTTGGGAACGGGAGGCAACCAAGAGACCCAGTACTTC
cdr3_aa: CASSLGTGGNQETQYF

v_call: TRBV29-1
j_call: TRBJ2-7
clone_size: -
d_call: -
cdr3_nt: TGCAGCGTAAAACAGGGTATTGGCTACGAGCAGTACTTC
cdr3_aa: CSVKQGIGYEQYF

v_call: TRBV7-6
j_call: TRBJ2-1
clone_size: -
d_call: -
cdr3_nt: TGTGCCAGCAGCTTAGGAGGAGAATCCAATGAGCAGTTCTTC
cdr3_aa: CASSLGGESNEQFF

v_call: TRBV25-1
j_call: TRBJ2-5
clone_size: -
d_call: -
cdr3_nt: TGTGCCAGCAGTGAAGGATTAGGGGCTGAAGAGACCCAGTACTTC
cdr3_aa: CASSEGLGAEETQYF

v_call: TRBV5-1
j_call: TRBJ1-2
clone_size: -
d_call: TRBD1
cdr3_nt: TGCGCCAGCAGGGACAGGGGCCTCGACCGTTCTGCCTATGGCTACACCTTC
cdr3_aa: CASRDRGLDRSAYGYTF

v_call: TRBV4-2
j_call: TRBJ1-1
clone_size: -
d_call: -
cdr3_nt: TGTGCCAGCAGCCAAGCCGAAATCGGGGGGGCGACTGAAGCTTTCTTT
cdr3_aa: CASSQAEIGGATEAFF

v_call: TRBV19
j_call: TRBJ1-3
clone_size: -
d_call: -
cdr3_nt: TGTGCCAGTAGTATAGTTGGACGGAGCTTCTCTGGAAACACCATATATTTT
cdr3_aa: CASSIVGRSFSGNTIYF

v_call: TRBV4-2
j_call: TRBJ2-2
clone_size: -
d_call: -
cdr3_nt: TGTGCCAGCAGCCAGAAGTTATCGGGAACGAACACCGGGGAGCTGTTTTTT
cdr3_aa: CASSQKLSGTNTGELFF

v_call: TRBV28
j_call: TRBJ1-1
clone_size: -
d_call: TRBD1
cdr3_nt: TGTGCGTCATCCCCCCAATCAGGGGGCAACACTGAAGCTTTCTTT
cdr3_aa: CASSPQSGGNTEAFF

v_call: TRBV7-9
j_call: TRBJ1-5
clone_size: -
d_call: -
cdr3_nt: TGTGCCAGCAGCTTGGATAGCAATCAGCCCCAGCATTTT
cdr3_aa: CASSLDSNQPQHF

v_call: TRBV7-2
j_call: TRBJ2-1
clone_size: -
d_call: -
cdr3_nt: TGTGCCAGCAGCCTGCAAAGCCCTGCCTCCTACAATGAGCAGTTCTTC
cdr3_aa: CASSLQSPASYNEQFF

v_call: TRBV4-1
j_call: TRBJ2-2
clone_size: -
d_call: TRBD2
cdr3_nt: TGCGCCAGCAGCCACCGCGGGACTAGCGGGAGGTCAGGCGCCGGGGAGCTGTTTTTT
cdr3_aa: CASSHRGTSGRSGAGELFF

v_call: TRBV27
j_call: TRBJ1-3
clone_size: -
d_call: -
cdr3_nt: TGTGCCAGCAGTCCGAGGCTCGGAAACACCATATATTTT
cdr3_aa: CASSPRLGNTIYF

v_call: TRBV5-1
j_call: TRBJ2-3
clone_size: -
d_call: TRBD2
cdr3_nt: TGCGCCAGCAGCTTGGATAGCGGGAGAACAGATACGCAGTATTTT
cdr3_aa: CASSLDSGRTDTQYF

v_call: TRBV10-3
j_call: TRBJ1-1
clone_size: -
d_call: -
cdr3_nt: TGTGCCATCAGGAGGGACACTGAAGCTTTCTTT
cdr3_aa: CAIRRDTEAFF